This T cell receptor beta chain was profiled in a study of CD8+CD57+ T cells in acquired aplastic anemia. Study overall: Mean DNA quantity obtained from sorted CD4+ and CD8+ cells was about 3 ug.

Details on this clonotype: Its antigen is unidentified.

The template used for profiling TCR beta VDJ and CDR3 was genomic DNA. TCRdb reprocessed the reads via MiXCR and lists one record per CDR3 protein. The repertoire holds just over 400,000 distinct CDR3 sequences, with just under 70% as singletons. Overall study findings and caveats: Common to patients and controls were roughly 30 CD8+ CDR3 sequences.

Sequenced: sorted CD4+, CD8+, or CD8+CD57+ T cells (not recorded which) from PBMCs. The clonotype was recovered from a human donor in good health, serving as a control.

This CDR3 reads CASSVRGQGGTEQLFF. CDR3 DNA: TGTGCCAGCAGCGTACGGGGACAGGGGGGCACCGAGCAGCTGTTTTTT. The genes are TRBV11-1 and TRBJ2-2, with 11 bases aligning to TRBD1. This CDR3 is built from 16 residues. The germline V gene encodes CDR1 SGHAT and CDR2 FQDESV (reference sequence). The trim removed 5 bases at V and 12 bases at J, leaving 14 bases unmatched.